These 4 T cell receptor beta chains originate from one sample sequenced in a study of blood T cell repertoires in COVID-19. TCRdb's table, derived via immunoSEQ multiplex PCR, lists solely in-frame clones and lacks some. Of over 400,000 clones listed, around 85% are singletons. The sequenced material came from peripheral blood. The receptors stem from a human donor in a cohort sampled during active COVID-19.

The rearrangement joins TRBV5-8 to TRBJ2-5; D gene uncertain. The germline V and J ends were trimmed by 0 bases and 0 bases, with 6 bases remaining between them. Germline CDR1 SGHTS, CDR2 YDEGEE. The CDR3 is 14 residues long. DNA of the CDR3: TGTGCCAGCAGCTTGGGGCTCTACCAAGAGACCCAGTACTTC. This sequence encodes CASSLGLYQETQYF.

With respect to this clone: An end of the junction differs from the germline gene, which may be a read error. The CDR3 protein is CASSSTSGSTYNEQFF. In DNA, the CDR3 is TGTGCTAGCAGCTCGACTAGCGGGAGCACCTACAATGAGCAGTTCTTC. The rearrangement joins TRBV7-7 to TRBJ2-1; TRBD2 matches at 12 bases. The CDR3 spans 16 residues. The germline gives CDR1 SSHAT, CDR2 FNYEAQ (reference sequence).

The rearrangement joins TRBV5-1 to TRBJ2-5; the match to TRBD1 covers 8 bases. The CDR3 covers 13 residues. V dropped 9 bases and J dropped 4; count of bases not matched to a gene: 8. Germline lookup yields CDR1 SGHRS and CDR2 YFSETQ. As DNA, the CDR3 is TGCGCCACCCAAGGACAGGGCACAGAGACCCAGTACTTC. Protein product: CATQGQGTETQYF. Variable domain in full (rest from reference TRBV5-1 and TRBJ2-5): KAGVTQTPRYLIKTRGQQVTLSCSPISGHRSVSWYQQTPGQGLQFLFEYFSETQRNKGNFPGRFSGRQFSNSRSEMNVSTLELGDSALYLCATQGQGTETQYFGPGTRLLVL.

This chain links TRBV19 with TRBJ1-1; 8 nucleotides align to TRBD1. The V segment lost 4 bases and the J segment 3 bases; nucleotides outside the gene matches: 1. This CDR3 comprises 13 residues. Germline-derived CDR1 and CDR2 are LNHDA and SQIVND (reference sequence). CDR3 DNA: TGTGCCAGTAGTAGACAGGGGTACACTGAAGCTTTCTTT. Protein: CASSRQGYTEAFF.